This T cell receptor beta chain was identified in a study of beta chain features in type 1 diabetes. Across the whole study: All samples combined gave under 110,000,000 sorted cells for examination. Study outcomes and limitations: Across patients, naive, central memory and Treg TCRB repertoires exhibited apparently greater similarity than was observed across healthy donors. Any HLA effect on TCRB rearrangement was left unresolved by small sub-analyses.

With respect to this clone: What it binds is not known.

Donors contributed one heparinised blood draw apiece, averaging approximately 120 mL. V was trimmed by 3 bases and J by 6 bases, leaving 12 bases between them. This CDR3 is 14 amino acids long. Germline assignment: CDR1 LGHNA and CDR2 YSLEER. Isolated RNA was reverse transcribed in full, so expressed TCRB transcripts were sequenced. Clones were sequenced by immunoSEQ multiplex PCR, and TCRdb holds only the in-frame ones, with some missing. The sample carries about 410,000 clones, roughly 13% recorded once. The genes are TRBV4-3 and TRBJ2-1; D is uncertain. The source is a man aged 30-40 years in good health. Specimen: naive CD4+ T cells from blood. CDR3 protein: CASSQSETLNEQFF. The CDR3 region has the DNA TGCGCCAGCAGCCAGTCGGAGACCCTCAATGAGCAGTTCTTC.